Listed below are T cell receptor beta chains from one sample, sequenced in a study of OX40 agonist ivuxolimab in advanced cancers. The method was immunoSEQ multiplex PCR; TCRdb's version includes in-frame clones alone and lacks a portion of them. Of tens of thousands of clones listed, over 70% are singletons. This specimen was CD4+ or CD8+ T cells sorted from blood, taken in a trial of the OX40 agonist ivuxolimab. Receptors were obtained from an adult with an advanced solid tumor such as melanoma, head and neck, liver or kidney cancer. CDR3s include the opening cysteine and the closing phenylalanine or tryptophan. The D gene is left open where the match is weak. Part of the rows lack a size; the others show once, few, many or a class for expanded clones.

CDR3 DNA	CDR3 protein	J gene	clone size	V gene	D gene
TGCAGCGCGGAGGGGGGGTTCTCCTACGAGCAGTACTTC	CSAEGGFSYEQYF	TRBJ2-7	.	TRBV29-1	.
TGTGCCAGCAGCTCAGGGGGCGGTGACTACGAGCAGTACTTC	CASSSGGGDYEQYF	TRBJ2-7	.	TRBV11-3	TRBD1
TGCGCCAGCAGCTTGTTCGACAGGCCTAGGGGGCAGTTCTTC	CASSLFDRPRGQFF	TRBJ2-1	.	TRBV4-1	.
TGTGCCAGCAGCCCCGGGACTAGGGTACGCGAGCAGTACTTC	CASSPGTRVREQYF	TRBJ2-7	.	TRBV14	TRBD2
TGTGCCAGCAGCCGGACACGGCAAGAGACCCAGTACTTC	CASSRTRQETQYF	TRBJ2-5	.	TRBV2	.
TGTGCCAGCAGCCCCGAGGGGACGGTTTATGGCTACACCTTC	CASSPEGTVYGYTF	TRBJ1-2	.	TRBV11-3	.
TGCGCCAGCAGTGAGCTCGCTAGCGGTCACAATGAGCAGTTCTTC	CASSELASGHNEQFF	TRBJ2-1	.	TRBV10-1	TRBD2
TGCGCCAGCCCTCCTCCGGGTTGGGGCCTACGCTACACCTTC	CASPPPGWGLRYTF	TRBJ1-2	few	TRBV5-1	.
TGTGCCAGCAGCTTAATACCGGGACAGGGGGAAGAAGCTTTCTTT	CASSLIPGQGEEAFF	TRBJ1-1	.	TRBV7-3	TRBD1
TGTGCCAGCAGCCCTCTGATGGGAGCGGACACCGGGGAGCTGTTTTTT	CASSPLMGADTGELFF	TRBJ2-2	.	TRBV7-9	.
TGCGCCAGCAGCCCGGAGCTGATTAACACTGAAGCTTTCTTT	CASSPELINTEAFF	TRBJ1-1	.	TRBV5-1	.
TGTGCCACCAGCATTGGACAGAGCCAAGAGACCCAGTACTTC	CATSIGQSQETQYF	TRBJ2-5	.	TRBV15	.
TGTGCCAGCAGCTTACTATACAATGAGCAGTTCTTC	CASSLLYNEQFF	TRBJ2-1	few	TRBV7-2	.